Presented here are 26 T cell receptor beta chains from one specimen sequenced in a study of neurological immune-mediated disorders. Each CDR3 protein is one row after TCRdb ran MiXCR on the 5' RACE reads. In the table there are 50,000 to 80,000 distinct CDR3 sequences, less than 5.5% of which are singletons. Sequenced input: PBMCs. Receptors originate from a man between 25 and 39 years old with multiple sclerosis.

This clonotype was counted ten times or more. The chain has TRBV24-1 and TRBJ1-2; 9 nucleotides agree with TRBD1. The length of the CDR3 is 15 residues. Per germline, CDR1 KGHDR and CDR2 SFDVKD. Losses at the gene ends were 4 bases for V and 2 bases for J; bases not matched to a gene: 4. The DNA of the CDR3 is TGTGCCACCAGTGACCGCGGACAGGGGAACTATGGCTACACCTTC. This codes for CATSDRGQGNYGYTF.

This clonotype was recorded a few times. The CDR3 is CASKRGMGQDQGPQHF. CDR3 nucleotides: TGTGCCAGCAAACGGGGGATGGGACAGGACCAAGGGCCCCAGCATTTT. The gene calls are TRBV2 and TRBJ1-5; the match to TRBD1 covers 8 bases. The CDR3 is 16 amino acids. V lost 7 bases to trimming and J lost 9 bases; unmatched junction nucleotides: 17. The germline CDR1 and CDR2 sequences are SNHLY and FYNNEI.

This chain uses TRBV14 with TRBJ1-1; unclear D gene. Germline V gene data show CDR1 as SGHDN and CDR2 as FVKESK. Trimming cost V 4 bases and J 2 bases, with 8 bases left between them. The CDR3 spans 13 residues. In DNA form, the CDR3 reads TGTGCCAGCAGCCGGGGTAGCAACACTGAAGCTTTCTTT. Amino acids: CASSRGSNTEAFF.

This clonotype was counted ten times or more. The chain joins TRBV29-1 to TRBJ1-1, with TRBD1 as a possible D gene (5 bases). CDR3 length equals 12 residues. Germline assignment: CDR1 SQVTM and CDR2 ANQGSEA. The ends were cut back, 4 bases at V and 4 bases at J, with 10 bases in the middle. CDR3 nucleotides: TGCAGCGTTGGGGAAGGGGTCACTGAAGCTTTCTTT. It is translated as CSVGEGVTEAFF. The whole variable domain, remainder taken from reference TRBV29-1 and TRBJ1-1, is SAVISQKPSRDICQRGTSLTIQCQVDSQVTMMFWYRQQPGQSLTLIATANQGSEATYESGFVIDKFPISRPNLTFSTLTVSNMSPEDSSIYLCSVGEGVTEAFFGQGTRLTVV.

This clonotype occurred many times. This chain joins TRBV6-6 and TRBJ1-5, with unresolved D. CDR1 is MNHNY, CDR2 SVGAGI, per germline (reference sequence). The CDR3 is made up of 12 amino acids. The germline V and J ends were trimmed by 5 bases and 7 bases, with 9 bases remaining between them. The CDR3, as DNA: TGTGCCAGCAGTCCGGTGAGCCAGCCCCAGCATTTT. It translates to CASSPVSQPQHF.

The chain has TRBV27 and TRBJ1-2; 11 bases match TRBD1. With V trimmed by 5 bases and J by 8 bases, 7 bases remained unmatched. This CDR3 contains 14 residues. The germline V gene encodes CDR1 MNHEY and CDR2 SMNVEV (reference sequence). CDR3 residues: CASSMDRGPAGYTF. DNA of the CDR3: TGTGCCAGCAGTATGGACAGGGGGCCTGCGGGCTACACCTTC.

This clonotype was seen many times. The V gene is TRBV4-1, the J gene TRBJ1-4; 10 bases agree with TRBD1. The trim removed 3 bases at V and 6 bases at J, leaving 10 bases unmatched. The CDR3 is 17 amino acids. Germline V gene lookup returns CDR1 MGHRA and CDR2 YSYEKL. The CDR3 reads CASSQRTGGTRDEKLFF. Here the CDR3 DNA reads TGCGCCAGCAGCCAGAGGACAGGGGGGACTCGGGATGAAAAACTGTTTTTT.

The table lists this clonotype with a few counts. J is TRBJ2-3 and V is TRBV20-1; D uncertain. The CDR3 is 11 amino acids. From germline, CDR1 is DFQATT and CDR2 SNEGSKA (reference sequence). V dropped 5 bases and J dropped 5 bases, with 8 bases sitting between them. CDR3 in amino acids: CSARAGDTQYF. The CDR3 DNA reads as TGCAGTGCTCGTGCAGGAGATACGCAGTATTTT.

This clonotype was recorded a few times. The V call is TRBV4-1, the J call TRBJ1-1, with 8 nucleotides matching TRBD1. The CDR3 runs to 15 residues. The trim removed 3 bases at V and 1 base at J, leaving 4 bases unmatched. Germline loops: CDR1 MGHRA, CDR2 YSYEKL. The CDR3 spells CASSHRTGTNTEAFF. For the CDR3, the DNA is TGCGCCAGCAGCCACCGGACAGGGACGAACACTGAAGCTTTCTTT.

The sample holds many counts of this clonotype. This chain joins TRBV7-3 and TRBJ1-1; D unclear. The CDR3 loop spans 15 amino acids. V shed 2 bases and J shed 1 base, with 11 bases lying between them. Germline lookup yields CDR1 SGHTA and CDR2 FQGTGA. The DNA for the CDR3 is TGTGCCAGCAGCTTATCCGTCAGCGAGAACACTGAAGCTTTCTTT. Its translation is CASSLSVSENTEAFF.

Many counts were recorded for this clonotype. CDR3 DNA sequence: TGTGCCAGCACCTCAGACAGCATGAACACTGAAGCTTTCTTT. Translated, it gives CASTSDSMNTEAFF. V and J are TRBV12-3 or TRBV12-4 and TRBJ1-1, with D possibly being TRBD1 (5 bases). This CDR3 contains 14 residues. The V end was cut by 7 bases, the J end by 0 bases, with 12 bases between.

This clonotype was seen more than once but under ten times. V is TRBV9 and J is TRBJ2-3; D might be TRBD2 (5 bases). Trimming left V 0 bases short and J 2 bases short, with 7 bases between. Germline CDR1 is SGDLS and CDR2 is YYNGEE. CDR3 length equals 14 residues. As DNA, the CDR3 is TGTGCCAGCAGCGTAGGTCGGGACACAGATACGCAGTATTTT. Translation gives CASSVGRDTDTQYF.

This clonotype was detected many times. The chain employs TRBV3-1 and TRBJ2-1, with TRBD2 matching over 12 bases. The CDR3 covers 19 residues. The V gene end was trimmed by 0 bases and the J gene end by 1 base; junction bases not matched to a gene: 7. In germline, CDR1 is LGHDT, CDR2 YNNKEL (reference sequence). CDR3 nucleotide sequence: TGTGCCAGCAGCCAAGATGGTCTAGCGGGGGGGCCGTCCTACAATGAGCAGTTCTTC. As protein: CASSQDGLAGGPSYNEQFF.

This clonotype was picked up a small number of times. Here the CDR3 DNA reads TGCGCCAGCAGCTTGGTGGGGACAGGGGGCACTGAAGCTTTCTTT. This codes for CASSLVGTGGTEAFF. This chain links TRBV5-1 with TRBJ1-1, with 11 bases identical to TRBD1. Unmatched junction bases numbered 2, after V lost 0 bases and J lost 4 bases. The germline V gene has CDR1 SGHRS and CDR2 YFSETQ. This CDR3 is built from 15 residues.

The table lists this clonotype with many counts. The chain combines TRBV6-5 with TRBJ2-3; a possible D gene is TRBD2 (6 bases). Trimming took 4 bases from V and 2 from J, leaving 16 bases between them. Germline values: CDR1 MNHEY, CDR2 SVGAGI. CDR3 length: 16 residues. The CDR3 sequence: CASSLVRDSYTDTQYF. CDR3 nucleotides: TGTGCCAGCAGTTTGGTCCGGGACTCCTACACAGATACGCAGTATTTT.

This clonotype was counted many times. The rearrangement links TRBV5-5 to TRBJ2-3; D gene ambiguous. CDR1 is SGHKS, CDR2 YYEKEE, per germline (reference sequence). Deletions cut 2 bases from V and 2 bases from J, with 9 bases between. The CDR3 runs to 14 residues. The CDR3 nucleotides are TGTGCCAGCAGCTTCGGTTATTCCACAGATACGCAGTATTTT. Protein sequence: CASSFGYSTDTQYF. Drawing the rest from reference TRBV5-5 and TRBJ2-3, the complete variable domain is DAGVTQSPTHLIKTRGQQVTLRCSPISGHKSVSWYQQVLGQGPQFIFQYYEKEERGRGNFPDRFSARQFPNYSSELNVNALLLGDSALYLCASSFGYSTDTQYFGPGTRLTVL.

This clonotype was observed at least ten times. The gene calls are TRBV20-1 and TRBJ2-7; TRBD2 is a possible D gene (5 bases). The CDR3 has 16 amino acids. V was clipped by 0 bases and J by 1 base, with 16 bases between them. The germline gives CDR1 DFQATT, CDR2 SNEGSKA (reference sequence). The CDR3 protein is CSAREWRVGESYEQYF. The DNA for the CDR3 is TGCAGTGCTAGAGAATGGCGAGTCGGGGAGTCCTACGAGCAGTACTTC.

This clonotype was counted many times. This chain uses TRBV10-3 with TRBJ2-3; a possible D gene is TRBD1 (5 bases). The germline V gene has CDR1 ENHRY and CDR2 SYGVKD. With 7 bases removed from V and 3 bases from J, the gap between germline ends came to 11 bases. The CDR3 extends over 13 amino acids. The DNA for the CDR3 is TGTGCCATCAAGCAGGGTGAGACAGATACGCAGTATTTT. Its translation: CAIKQGETDTQYF.

This clonotype was detected ten times or more. The V call is TRBV27, the J call TRBJ2-5; D not certain. V lost 2 bases to trimming and J lost 7 bases, with 8 bases between them. Per germline, CDR1 MNHEY and CDR2 SMNVEV (reference sequence). The CDR3 has 12 amino acids. Here the CDR3 reads CASSLLPGTQYF. The CDR3 region has the DNA TGTGCCAGCAGTTTACTTCCAGGGACCCAGTACTTC.

Points on this clonotype: This clone may be a read error of a much larger clone one base away. The chain uses TRBV5-1 and TRBJ1-1; no reliable D call. CDR3 size: 13 residues. The germline V gene encodes CDR1 SGHRS and CDR2 YFSETQ. CDR3 in amino acids: CANSSAVTTEAFF. CDR3 sequence (DNA): TGCGCCAACAGCTCAGCTGTGACGACTGAAGCTTTCTTT. Full variable domain (rest looked up from reference TRBV5-1 and TRBJ1-1): KAGVTQTPRYLIKTRGQQVTLSCSPISGHRSVSWYQQTPGQGLQFLFEYFSETQRNKGNFPGRFSGRQFSNSRSEMNVSTLELGDSALYLCANSSAVTTEAFFGQGTRLTVV.

This clonotype came up a few times. The chain recombines TRBV5-1 with TRBJ1-2; TRBD1 matches at 11 bases. With 3 bases clipped from V and 2 bases from J, the junction kept 3 bases outside the gene matches. The CDR3 runs 15 residues. The V gene's germline CDR1 is SGHRS and CDR2 YFSETQ. For the CDR3, the DNA is TGCGCCAGCAGCTCAGGGACAGGGGGAAACTATGGCTACACCTTC. It is translated as CASSSGTGGNYGYTF.

Comment on this clonotype: One end of the junction fails to match germline, which may point to a read error. The gene calls are TRBV5-1 and TRBJ1-5, with D unclear. The V gene's germline CDR1 is SGHRS and CDR2 YFSETQ. This CDR3 has 14 amino acids. CDR3 region: CASSFDGSNQPQNF. The CDR3, as DNA: TGCGCCAGCAGCTTCGACGGTAGCAATCAGCCCCAGAATTTT.

This clonotype was counted at least ten times. The J gene is TRBJ2-3, the V gene TRBV12-3 or TRBV12-4; possible D gene TRBD2, 5 bases. The ends were cut back, 7 bases at V and 8 bases at J, with 13 bases in the middle. The CDR3 runs to 12 residues. The CDR3 spells CASILPSGTQYF. The DNA for the CDR3 is TGTGCCAGCATCCTCCCGAGCGGTACGCAGTATTTT.

Ten or more counts support this clonotype. V and J are TRBV6-5 and TRBJ1-2; a weak D match, TRBD1 (6 bases). The CDR3 consists of 12 residues. CDR1 and CDR2 from the germline V gene are MNHEY and SVGAGI. V lost 7 bases and J 4 bases, leaving 10 bases between the germline ends. The CDR3 protein is CASTTGPYGYTF. CDR3 nucleotide sequence: TGTGCCAGCACTACAGGGCCCTATGGCTACACCTTC.

The rearrangement links TRBV20-1 to TRBJ1-1; unclear D gene. V lost 2 bases, J lost 3 bases, and 4 bases lay in between. Germline V gives CDR1 DFQATT, CDR2 SNEGSKA (reference sequence). CDR3 length equals 11 residues. The CDR3 region is CSARTHTEAFF. The CDR3 DNA reads as TGCAGTGCTAGAACTCACACTGAAGCTTTCTTT.

To note about this clonotype: A read error is possible here, since a much larger clone lies one base away. Here the CDR3 omits its conserved ending phenylalanine or tryptophan, so a read error is the likely source. V and J are TRBV15 and TRBJ2-7; possibly TRBD2 for D (6 bases). Germline V gene lookup returns CDR1 LNHNV and CDR2 YYDKDF (reference sequence). The CDR3 is made up of 13 amino acids. The CDR3 protein is CATSKRDSNEQYI. CDR3 DNA: TGTGCCACCAGCAAACGGGACTCCAACGAGCAGTACATC.